This T cell receptor beta chain is from a study of CD8+CD57+ T cells in acquired aplastic anemia. Study-wide points: Levels of CD8+ Simpson's diversity were not significantly distinct in patients versus controls.

For this clonotype: Its antigen is unidentified.

The CDR3 runs to 11 residues. V was clipped by 5 bases and J by 10 bases, with 15 bases between them. Germline loops: CDR1 SQVTM, CDR2 ANQGSEA. Patients chosen for sequencing had shown CD8+CD57+ cell expansion by flow cytometry. Using genomic DNA as the template, TCR beta VDJ and CDR3 profiling was carried out. TCRdb reprocessed the reads via MiXCR and lists one record per CDR3 protein. The repertoire holds hundreds of thousands of distinct CDR3 sequences, with 50% to 65% as singletons. This sequence joins TRBV29-1 and TRBJ2-7; the D is unclear. Sequencing used sorted CD4+, CD8+, or CD8+CD57+ T cells (not recorded which) from PBMCs. The TCR sequence derives from a human donor with aplastic anemia. The CDR3 reads CSVSSAGPQYF. Here the CDR3 DNA reads TGCAGCGTTTCCTCTGCCGGGCCCCAGTACTTC.